This is a list of T cell receptor beta chains from one sample in a study of identical twins. Each CDR3 protein is one row after TCRdb ran MiXCR on the 5' RACE reads. Among around 1.7 million distinct CDR3 sequences listed, more than 30% were seen once. The material sequenced was cord blood. The receptor source for this set is a newborn girl in good health. Both conserved end residues are part of each CDR3. The D gene is left open where the match is weak. The size entry is marked missing in some rows and otherwise reads once, few, many or a size class.

v_gene,abundance,d_gene,j_gene,CDR3nt,CDR3aa
TRBV11-2,few,TRBD1,TRBJ2-3,TGTGCCAGCAGCCTACTGGACAGGGGGCACGGAGATACGCAGTATTTT,CASSLLDRGHGDTQYF
TRBV15,.,.,TRBJ1-2,TGTGCCACCAGCAGAGAGGGGCCGACCATCTATGGCTACACCTTC,CATSREGPTIYGYTF
TRBV7-9,.,.,TRBJ2-5,TGTGCCAGCAGCTTAGGGCGGGTACGCCAACAAGAGACCCAGTACTTC,CASSLGRVRQQETQYF
TRBV7-6,.,TRBD1,TRBJ2-4,TGTGCCAGCAGCTTAGAGGGGGCCAAAAGCATTCAGTACTTC,CASSLEGAKSIQYF
TRBV28,few,.,TRBJ2-2,TGTGCCAGCAGGGCCGGGACCTTAAACACCGGGGAGCTGTTTTTT,CASRAGTLNTGELFF
TRBV7-2,few,.,TRBJ1-1,TGTGCCAGCAGCTTAGTGGAGGGGGTGCGGAACACTGAAGCTTTCTTT,CASSLVEGVRNTEAFF
TRBV12-3/TRBV12-4,.,.,TRBJ1-4,TGTGCCAGCACGCGGCCGACTAATGAAAAACTGTTTTTT,CASTRPTNEKLFF
TRBV11-2,.,TRBD2,TRBJ2-7,TGTGCCAGCAGCTTAGACTCGGGGACTAGCGGGTACAATGAGCAGTACTTC,CASSLDSGTSGYNEQYF
TRBV5-6,.,.,TRBJ2-7,TGTGCCAGCAGCTTGCTGCGACAGGGACTAGGTGAGGGTGGCGAGCAGTACTTC,CASSLLRQGLGEGGEQYF
TRBV28,.,.,TRBJ1-2,TGTGCCAGCAGTTTATTTTGGGGGGCCGATGGCTACACCTTC,CASSLFWGADGYTF
TRBV20-1,.,.,TRBJ2-1,TGCAGTGCTAGAGACCCCAAAGCGGGTCGAATATACAATGAGCAGTTCTTC,CSARDPKAGRIYNEQFF
TRBV20-1,.,.,TRBJ2-4,TGCAGTGCGGGAGAAACTCCTACCAAAAACATTCAGTACTTC,CSAGETPTKNIQYF
TRBV7-8,.,.,TRBJ2-5,TGTGCCAGCAGCCCCATCGTCCGGTTAGAGACCCAGTACTTC,CASSPIVRLETQYF
TRBV20-1,.,.,TRBJ2-3,TGCAGTGCTAGAAGTCTAGCAGTCGCGCAGTATTTT,CSARSLAVAQYF
TRBV12-3/TRBV12-4,few,TRBD1,TRBJ2-1,TGTGCCAGCACTCAGGGACAGAGCTCCTACAATGAGCAGTTCTTC,CASTQGQSSYNEQFF
TRBV7-2,.,.,TRBJ1-4,TGTGCCAGCAGCTCTAGACAGGTTAATGAAAAACTGTTTTTT,CASSSRQVNEKLFF
TRBV3-1,few,.,TRBJ2-7,TGTGCCAGCAGCCAAGATTTCACGATTGGGCACGAGCAGTACTTC,CASSQDFTIGHEQYF
TRBV12-3/TRBV12-4,few,.,TRBJ2-4,TGTGCCAGCAGTCCCCAGTGGGGGGAGCAGTACTTC,CASSPQWGEQYF
TRBV6-6,.,.,TRBJ2-7,TGTGCCAGCAGTTACCGGACGTTCTCCTACGAGCAGTACTTC,CASSYRTFSYEQYF
TRBV2,.,.,TRBJ1-2,TGTAGCCCCCTCTATGGCTACACCTTC,CSPLYGYTF
TRBV5-4,.,TRBD1,TRBJ1-6,TGTGCCAGCAGCCCAACTGGGGACAGGGTTAATTCACCCCTCCACTTT,CASSPTGDRVNSPLHF
TRBV20-1,few,.,TRBJ2-4,TGCAGTGCTAGATCGACCAGATTAGCCAAAAACATTCAGTACTTC,CSARSTRLAKNIQYF
TRBV4-1,few,.,TRBJ2-1,TGCGCCAGCAGCCAAGTTAGGGGGGATGAGCAGTTCTTC,CASSQVRGDEQFF
TRBV5-1,few,TRBD1,TRBJ2-4,TGCGCCAGCAGCTCACAGGGGGCGACCAAAAACATTCAGTACTTC,CASSSQGATKNIQYF
TRBV4-1,.,.,TRBJ2-3,TGCGCCAGCAGGTTTACATGGGATAGCACAGATACGCAGTATTTT,CASRFTWDSTDTQYF
TRBV28,.,TRBD2,TRBJ2-1,TGTGCCAGCAGTTCGCCGGACGGGAGGGCCTACAATGAGCAGTTCTTC,CASSSPDGRAYNEQFF
TRBV20-1,.,TRBD2,TRBJ2-5,TGCAGTGCTAGAGTTAGCGGGAGAAGAGAGACCCAGTACTTC,CSARVSGRRETQYF
TRBV28,.,TRBD1,TRBJ1-4,TGTGCCAGCAGTTTGAACAGGGGTTTCGGAAAACTGTTTTTT,CASSLNRGFGKLFF
TRBV5-6,.,TRBD1,TRBJ2-4,TGTGCCAGCAGCCCCGATCAGGGACAGGGGGGGACGGCCAAAAACATTCAGTACTTC,CASSPDQGQGGTAKNIQYF
TRBV7-2,.,.,TRBJ1-4,TGTGCCAGCAGCCGTACCGGGCCATTTTCAGGAACTAATGAAAAACTGTTTTTT,CASSRTGPFSGTNEKLFF
TRBV5-1,.,.,TRBJ2-7,TGCGCCGGCAGCCTGATGGATGTGGGGATAGCCTACGAGCAGTACTTC,CAGSLMDVGIAYEQYF
TRBV2,few,.,TRBJ1-1,TGTGCCAGCAGTGAAGTAGCTGAAGCTTTCTTT,CASSEVAEAFF
TRBV10-3,.,.,TRBJ2-6,TGTGCCATCAGTGCCGGGACAAACTCTGGGGCCAACGTCCTGACTTTC,CAISAGTNSGANVLTF
TRBV29-1,many,TRBD2,TRBJ2-5,TGCAGCGTTTGTTACGGACTAGCGTACCAAGAGACCCAGTACTTC,CSVCYGLAYQETQYF
TRBV15,.,TRBD1,TRBJ1-2,TGTGCCACCAGCAGAGATCAGGGGGCTTATGGCTACACCTTC,CATSRDQGAYGYTF
TRBV25-1,.,TRBD2,TRBJ2-5,TGTGCCAGCAAGTATAGCGGGGCGCAAGAGACCCAGTACTTC,CASKYSGAQETQYF